The sequence of this TCR beta chain was determined in a study of T cells in Graves' hyperthyroidism and ophthalmopathy. Disease lasting under 3 months, a NOSPECS grade of at least 4, and a Clinical Activity Score of at least 3 were features of the ophthalmopathy patients. Exclusion of a patient resulted from uncontrolled infection, other autoimmune disease, pregnancy or lactation. Used for diagnoses were clinical symptoms, serum thyroxine and TRAb, thyroid ultrasound and orbital computed tomography. Ten or more counts support this clonotype. Its antigen is as yet unknown. The study's findings and limits: For ophthalmopathy, model prediction preceded onset by a median 6.5 months.

Amplification of TCR beta CDR3 regions was performed using RNA transcripts as template. The HTBI primer set served for first-round RT-PCR of the TCR CDR3. TCRdb re-analysed the multiplex PCR reads in MiXCR, keeping a single row per CDR3 protein. The sample lists about 640,000 distinct CDR3 sequences, about a fifth occurring once. The V gene lost 3 bases and the J gene lost 8 bases, with 19 bases spanning the gap. The CDR3 loop spans 15 amino acids. Per germline, CDR1 SGHTA and CDR2 FQGNSA. The source is a man aged 30 to 39 with Graves' ophthalmopathy. The sample consisted of blood. This rearrangement joins TRBV7-2 to TRBJ1-2; weak D call: TRBD1 (5 bases). DNA for the CDR3: TGTGCCAGCAGCTTTAGGCGGAGGGGAATGTCCGGCTACACCTTC. Translation: CASSFRRRGMSGYTF.